These 27 T cell receptor beta chains were all obtained from the same sample, sequenced in a study of cytomegalovirus exposure and HLA in healthy donors. The PCR was carried out with 60 Vbeta primers and 13 Jbeta primers. Method: immunoSEQ multiplex PCR; TCRdb's copy keeps in-frame clones and lacks some. The sample data list 100,000 to 150,000 clones. Input material: PBMCs. Receptors originate from a young man in good health and CMV-seronegative.

This chain connects TRBV12-1 to TRBJ2-3; whether TRBD2, the table's D call, matches the DNA was not checked. TRBV12-1 is a recognized pseudogene. The CDR3 spans 17 residues. DNA for the CDR3: TGTGCCAGCAGCTCAAATCGACTAGCGGGAGGGCAAGATACGCAGTATTTT. Protein: CASSSNRLAGGQDTQYF.

This chain links TRBV6-5 with TRBJ1-2; 7 positions match TRBD1. With 6 bases clipped from V and 2 bases from J, the junction kept 6 bases outside the gene matches. The germline V gene encodes CDR1 MNHEY and CDR2 SVGAGI. The CDR3 length is 14 residues. Here the CDR3 reads CASRPTGMNYGYTF. CDR3 DNA sequence: TGTGCCAGCAGGCCGACAGGGATGAACTATGGCTACACCTTC.

The chain couples TRBV18 to TRBJ2-5; TRBD2 matches at 7 bases. J was trimmed by 1 base and V by 4 bases; bases with no gene match: 3. The CDR3 runs 14 residues. Germline CDR1 KGHSH, CDR2 LQKENI. The CDR3 reads CASSRTSAQETQYF. The DNA for the CDR3 is TGTGCCAGCTCACGAACTAGCGCCCAAGAGACCCAGTACTTC.

This chain joins TRBV29-1 and TRBJ2-7, with 9 bases identical to TRBD1. V shed 6 bases and J 3 bases; nucleotides not matched to a gene: 3. The CDR3 is 12 residues long. Germline CDR1 and CDR2: SQVTM and ANQGSEA. The CDR3 DNA follows: TGCAGCGTCCCGGGACAGGGCTACGAGCAGTACTTC. This translates into CSVPGQGYEQYF.

The rearrangement uses TRBV13 and TRBJ2-5, with 8 bases lining up with TRBD1. V lost 3 bases to trimming and J lost 2 bases; unmatched junction nucleotides: 5. CDR1 PRHDT and CDR2 FYEKMQ come from the germline V gene (reference sequence). This CDR3 is built from 15 residues. The CDR3 region is CASSFTGGPQETQYF. The DNA of the CDR3 is TGTGCCAGCAGCTTCACAGGGGGGCCACAAGAGACCCAGTACTTC.

This chain joins TRBV27 and TRBJ2-7, with TRBD1 identical over 8 bases. The V gene end was trimmed by 3 bases and the J gene end by 1 base; junction bases not matched to a gene: 5. Germline loops: CDR1 MNHEY, CDR2 SMNVEV (reference sequence). The CDR3 is made up of 15 amino acids. The CDR3 DNA reads TGTGCCAGCAGTTTGGGGCAGGGGGCTTCCTACGAGCAGTACTTC. This translates into CASSLGQGASYEQYF.

Of note for this clone: Other DNA sequences of this sample code for an identical CDR3. The chain uses TRBV6-5 and TRBJ2-7; TRBD1 matches 8 bases. The junction had 5 bases not matched to a gene; V was cut back by 0 bases and J by 4 bases. The CDR3 is made up of 15 amino acids. CDR1 is MNHEY, CDR2 SVGAGI, per germline. The CDR3 region has the DNA TGTGCCAGCAGTTACTCAGGGACAGGAATTTACGAGCAGTACTTC. The encoded protein is CASSYSGTGIYEQYF.

The chain joins TRBV5-1 to TRBJ1-1; D may be TRBD1 (5 bases). Trimming removed 2 bases from V and 5 bases from J, with 10 bases in between. CDR1 is SGHRS and CDR2 is YFSETQ in the germline V gene. The CDR3 has 13 amino acids. The chain's CDR3 is CASSFVGGTEAFF. The DNA of the CDR3 is TGCGCCAGCAGCTTTGTGGGGGGGACTGAAGCTTTCTTT.

V gene TRBV7-8 combines with J gene TRBJ2-1, with a weak D call TRBD2 (6 bases). Germline-derived CDR1 and CDR2 are SGHVS and FQNEAQ. The CDR3 runs 14 residues. V was cut by 4 bases and J by 6 bases, with 13 bases left in between. The CDR3 region has the DNA TGTGCCAGCAGCTACAAACGGACTATCAATGAGCAGTTCTTC. Its protein product is CASSYKRTINEQFF.

The rearrangement uses TRBV11-2 and TRBJ2-7; TRBD2 agrees at 10 bases. CDR1 SGHAT and CDR2 FQNNGV come from the germline V gene. CDR3 length: 17 residues. J was trimmed by 6 bases and V by 4 bases; bases with no gene match: 15. CDR3 sequence: CASSYEAPGTSEGEQYF. In nucleotides, the CDR3 is TGTGCCAGCAGCTATGAAGCTCCCGGGACTAGCGAGGGCGAGCAGTACTTC.

J is TRBJ2-4 and V is TRBV7-8; D might be TRBD1 (5 bases). Trimming removed 0 bases from V and 2 bases from J, with 14 bases in between. Germline CDR1 is SGHVS and CDR2 is FQNEAQ. CDR3 size: 17 residues. CDR3 loop: CASSLASGAYTKNIQYF. CDR3 bases: TGTGCCAGCAGCTTAGCGAGTGGGGCGTACACCAAAAACATTCAGTACTTC.

This sequence joins TRBV7-9 and TRBJ1-1; D call uncertain. The V and J ends lost 3 bases and 10 bases respectively, with 12 bases between them. In germline, CDR1 is SEHNR, CDR2 FQNEAQ (reference sequence). CDR3 length: 12 residues. CDR3: CASSLSTGRAFF. CDR3 sequence (DNA): TGTGCCAGCAGCTTGTCAACGGGGAGAGCTTTCTTT.

The CDR3 sequence is CASTRSGVKSDTQYF. In DNA form, the CDR3 reads TGTGCCAGCACCCGATCGGGAGTAAAATCAGATACGCAGTATTTT. The chain uses TRBV5-8 and TRBJ2-3; maybe TRBD2 (6 bases). The germline CDR1 and CDR2 sequences are SGHTS and YDEGEE. Trimming pared 6 bases from V and 4 bases from J, leaving 18 bases between. CDR3 size: 15 residues.

This chain uses TRBV21-1 with TRBJ2-3; the D call TRBD1 from the table was never checked on the DNA. TRBV21-1 is flagged as a pseudogene. The CDR3 covers 17 residues. CDR3 loop: CASSKMAPGQSEDTQYF. CDR3 nucleotides: TGTGCCAGCAGCAAAATGGCCCCGGGACAGTCGGAAGATACGCAGTATTTT.

The chain carries TRBV30 and TRBJ2-4; no firm D call. The CDR3 consists of 15 residues. In germline, CDR1 is GTSNPN, CDR2 SVGIG (reference sequence). V was cut by 1 base and J by 0 bases, with 10 bases left in between. CDR3 in amino acids: CAWSDEELAKNIQYF. The CDR3 coding sequence is TGTGCCTGGAGTGACGAGGAACTAGCCAAAAACATTCAGTACTTC.

The rearrangement links TRBV18 to TRBJ2-5; a possible D gene is TRBD1 (7 bases). CDR1 is KGHSH and CDR2 is LQKENI in the germline V gene. The V gene lost 3 bases and the J gene lost 4 bases, with 15 bases spanning the gap. This CDR3 contains 15 residues. CDR3 sequence reads: CASSPGSQGGETQYF. CDR3 in DNA: TGTGCCAGCTCACCCGGGAGCCAGGGGGGAGAGACCCAGTACTTC. The full variable domain, in which reference TRBV18 and TRBJ2-5 provide the parts outside the CDR3, is NAGVMQNPRHLVRRRGQEARLRCSPMKGHSHVYWYRQLPEEGLKFMVYLQKENIIDESGMPKERFSAEFPKEGPSILRIQQVVRGDSAAYFCASSPGSQGGETQYFGPGTRLLVL.

The V and J genes are TRBV30 and TRBJ1-1; D is undetermined. This CDR3 comprises 12 residues. With 6 bases removed from V and 2 bases from J, the gap between germline ends came to 10 bases. The germline CDR1 and CDR2 sequences are GTSNPN and SVGIG (reference sequence). For the CDR3, the DNA is TGTGCCTGTAGCATGGTTAACACTGAAGCTTTCTTT. Translated: CACSMVNTEAFF.

The chain uses TRBV12-5 and TRBJ2-1; 8 bases map to TRBD2. Germline V gives CDR1 LGHNT, CDR2 FRNRAP. This CDR3 is 15 amino acids long. V shed 5 bases, J shed 9 bases, and the junction held 12 bases outside the gene matches. The CDR3 DNA sequence: TGTGCTAGTGGTCTGGGACTAGGTGGGGGGATTGAGCAGTTCTTC. It encodes CASGLGLGGGIEQFF.

The V gene is TRBV12-5, the J gene TRBJ2-1; tentative D call: TRBD2 (6 bases). CDR3 length: 15 amino acids. Germline CDR1 reads LGHNT; CDR2 reads FRNRAP. The germline V and J ends were trimmed by 7 bases and 1 base, with 14 bases remaining between them. CDR3 amino acids: CASAAGGMSYNEQFF. The CDR3 region has the DNA TGTGCTAGTGCCGCTGGGGGGATGTCCTACAATGAGCAGTTCTTC.

The V call is TRBV14, the J call TRBJ2-2; possible D gene TRBD1, 5 bases. The V gene's germline CDR1 is SGHDN and CDR2 FVKESK. The CDR3 consists of 13 residues. Trimming pared 6 bases from V and 6 bases from J, leaving 11 bases between. CDR3 amino acids: CASRRGIAGELFF. The CDR3 DNA sequence: TGTGCCAGCAGAAGGGGAATAGCCGGGGAGCTGTTTTTT.

This chain uses TRBV6-1 with TRBJ1-1; 10 nucleotides line up with TRBD1. CDR3 length equals 13 residues. Germline V gene lookup returns CDR1 MNHNS and CDR2 SASEGT. V lost 10 bases to trimming and J lost 5 bases; unmatched junction nucleotides: 7. The CDR3 is CATTTGGQTEAFF. For the CDR3, the DNA is TGTGCCACCACGACAGGGGGCCAGACTGAAGCTTTCTTT.

V gene TRBV10-3 combines with J gene TRBJ2-2; 8 nucleotides agree with TRBD2. The V gene end was trimmed by 8 bases and the J gene end by 7 bases; junction bases not matched to a gene: 6. Germline CDR1 reads ENHRY; CDR2 reads SYGVKD. The CDR3 has 13 residues. The CDR3 DNA is TGTGCCATCGCTCGGGGGGGGGTCGGGGAGCTGTTTTTT. Protein product: CAIARGGVGELFF.

The chain joins TRBV6-5 to TRBJ1-1; no definite D call. Germline CDR1 MNHEY, CDR2 SVGAGI. V was cut by 2 bases and J by 1 base, with 5 bases left in between. CDR3 length: 13 amino acids. The CDR3 reads CASSYVQNTEAFF. The CDR3 DNA reads TGTGCCAGCAGTTACGTACAGAACACTGAAGCTTTCTTT.

The genes are TRBV4-3 and TRBJ2-3; TRBD2 might be the D (5 bases). CDR3 size: 16 residues. The germline V gene encodes CDR1 LGHNA and CDR2 YSLEER. V was clipped by 0 bases and J by 3 bases, with 13 bases between them. The CDR3 sequence is CASSQDGGLGTDTQYF. CDR3 coding DNA: TGCGCCAGCAGCCAAGATGGAGGCCTGGGGACAGATACGCAGTATTTT.

CDR3 loop: CASRGERDSYNEQFF. DNA of the CDR3: TGTGCCAGCCGGGGGGAAAGGGACTCCTACAATGAGCAGTTCTTC. The V gene is TRBV5-4, the J gene TRBJ2-1; 7 positions agree with TRBD2. The CDR3 has 15 amino acids. Germline V gene lookup returns CDR1 SGHNT and CDR2 YYREEE (reference sequence). V shed 7 bases and J 0 bases; nucleotides not matched to a gene: 7.

V gene TRBV7-9 combines with J gene TRBJ1-1, with TRBD1 as a possible D gene (6 bases). The ends were cut back, 4 bases at V and 0 bases at J, with 15 bases in the middle. CDR1 is SEHNR and CDR2 is FQNEAQ in the germline V gene (reference sequence). CDR3 length: 16 amino acids. CDR3: CASSWGKGGLNTEAFF. The CDR3 DNA is TGTGCCAGCAGCTGGGGTAAGGGGGGGTTGAACACTGAAGCTTTCTTT.

The gene calls are TRBV11-2 and TRBJ1-2; 8 positions agree with TRBD1. CDR3 length: 14 amino acids. V was clipped by 1 base and J by 8 bases; unmatched bases: 6. CDR1 and CDR2 from the germline V gene are SGHAT and FQNNGV. The CDR3 region has the DNA TGTGCCAGCAGCTTAGCCGGGACAGGCAACGGCTACACCTTC. Amino acids: CASSLAGTGNGYTF.